This TCR beta chain was profiled in a study of blood T cell repertoires in COVID-19. On the study more broadly: From the United States, Italy and Spain came samples of acute and convalescent COVID-19.

Which cohort a participant joined came from the clinical history participants gave. Repertoires were generated with immunoSEQ multiplex PCR, while TCRdb's copy carries only in-frame clones and drops some. The table has some 190,000 clones, more than 70% seen once. Germline V lookup: CDR1 SGHTA, CDR2 FQGNSA. Deletions cut 2 bases from V and 2 bases from J, with 9 bases between. The CDR3 has 14 amino acids. This clone was recorded once. Sequences were obtained from PBMCs or T cells enriched from blood (not recorded which). This rearrangement joins TRBV7-2 to TRBJ1-2; a possible D gene is TRBD1 (5 bases). The sequence was collected from a man aged 25 to 45 with acute COVID-19. CDR3: CASSLSSGNYGYTF. The CDR3 nucleotides read TGTGCCAGCAGCTTATCTTCAGGGAACTATGGCTACACCTTC.